The rows below give T cell receptor beta chains drawn from one sample of a study of vaccination effects on CD4 cells after COVID-19. Clones were sequenced by immunoSEQ multiplex PCR, and TCRdb holds only the in-frame ones, with some missing. The sample has fewer than 70,000 clones, 80% seen once. These receptors' targets are unknown. Sequenced here: CD4+ T cells from PBMCs cultured with SARS-CoV-2 spike peptides, sampled before COVID-19 vaccination. These receptors came from a human donor who received a COVID-19 vaccine. The conserved cysteine and the conserved F or W are not part of the CDR3 here.

J gene | V gene | CDR3 protein
TRBJ2-5 | TRBV9 | ASSVRGGGVQETQY
TRBJ1-1 | TRBV28 | ASSWGRVVTEAF
TRBJ1-5 | TRBV30 | AWSVRDNQPQH
TRBJ1-2 | TRBV10-1 | ASSAVPNYGYT
TRBJ1-1 | TRBV7-8 | ASSLGGTGRRTEAF
TRBJ1-6 | TRBV18 | ASSPGTYNSPLH
TRBJ1-5 | TRBV9 | ASSVVEGHQPQH
TRBJ1-4 | TRBV7-8 | ASSLRGAATNEKLF
TRBJ2-1 | TRBV19 | ASTVTGQGARF
TRBJ2-5 | TRBV5-1 | ASSLALGQGETQY
TRBJ1-2 | TRBV3-1/TRBV3-2 | ASSRDRYYGYT
TRBJ2-5 | TRBV24-1 | ATSEALTQETQY